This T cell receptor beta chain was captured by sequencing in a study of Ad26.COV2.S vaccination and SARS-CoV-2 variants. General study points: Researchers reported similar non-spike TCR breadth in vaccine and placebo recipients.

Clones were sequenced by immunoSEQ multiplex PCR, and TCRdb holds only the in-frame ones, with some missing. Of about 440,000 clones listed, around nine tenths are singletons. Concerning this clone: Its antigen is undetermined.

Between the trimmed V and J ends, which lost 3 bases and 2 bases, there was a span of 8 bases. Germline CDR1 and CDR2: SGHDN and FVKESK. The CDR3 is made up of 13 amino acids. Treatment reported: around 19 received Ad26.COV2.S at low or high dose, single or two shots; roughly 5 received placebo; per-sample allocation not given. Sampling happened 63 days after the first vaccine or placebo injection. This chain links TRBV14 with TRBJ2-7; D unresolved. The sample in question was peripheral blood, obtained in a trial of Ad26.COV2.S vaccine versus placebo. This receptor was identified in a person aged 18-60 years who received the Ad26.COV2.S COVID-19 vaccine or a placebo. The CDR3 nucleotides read TGTGCCAGCAGCCACGGATTTCCCTACGAGCAGTACTTC. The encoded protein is CASSHGFPYEQYF.